This is a list of T cell receptor beta chains from one sample in a study of CD8 T cells in acute hepatitis C reinfection. The assay was immunoSEQ multiplex PCR, and TCRdb's table has in-frame clones only and misses some. The sample lists over 35,000 clones, 80% to 90% occurring once. The sequenced sample consisted of naive CD8+ T cells from PBMCs. Receptors originate from a man under 40 with chronic hepatitis C. Each CDR3 is given with its conserved first and last residue. D genes are given only for firm matches. For some rows the clone size is stated as once, few or many, or as a class when expanded; others skip it.

J gene: TRBJ1-2
V gene: TRBV7-9
D gene: .
clone size: .
CDR3 protein: CASSLASGTYGYTF
CDR3 DNA: TGTGCCAGCAGCTTAGCCAGTGGGACCTATGGCTACACCTTC

J gene: TRBJ2-7
V gene: TRBV27
D gene: .
clone size: .
CDR3 protein: CASSSGRSYEQYF
CDR3 DNA: TGTGCCAGCAGTTCAGGGAGGTCCTACGAGCAGTACTTC

J gene: TRBJ1-2
V gene: TRBV18
D gene: .
clone size: .
CDR3 protein: CASSPGEGYTF
CDR3 DNA: TGTGCCAGCTCACCCGGAGAGGGCTACACCTTC

J gene: TRBJ1-2
V gene: TRBV5-6
D gene: TRBD1
clone size: once
CDR3 protein: CASSPYKTGPYGYTF
CDR3 DNA: TGTGCCAGCAGCCCTTATAAGACAGGGCCCTATGGCTACACCTTC

J gene: TRBJ2-7
V gene: TRBV10-3
D gene: TRBD2
clone size: .
CDR3 protein: CAISETSGGAIEQYF
CDR3 DNA: TGTGCCATCAGCGAGACTAGCGGGGGGGCGATCGAGCAGTACTTC

J gene: TRBJ2-6
V gene: TRBV5-4
D gene: .
clone size: .
CDR3 protein: CASRSGANVLTF
CDR3 DNA: TGTGCCAGCAGATCTGGGGCCAACGTCCTGACTTTC

J gene: TRBJ1-2
V gene: TRBV5-4
D gene: TRBD1
clone size: once
CDR3 protein: CASSSTGGMGYTF
CDR3 DNA: TGTGCCAGCAGCTCGACAGGGGGCATGGGCTACACCTTC

J gene: TRBJ2-7
V gene: TRBV11-3
D gene: .
clone size: .
CDR3 protein: CASSLGYGETYEQYF
CDR3 DNA: TGTGCCAGCAGCTTGGGTTACGGGGAAACCTACGAGCAGTACTTC

J gene: TRBJ2-7
V gene: TRBV13
D gene: TRBD1
clone size: .
CDR3 protein: CASSSQGAEYGQYF
CDR3 DNA: TGTGCCAGCAGCTCCCAGGGGGCGGAGTATGGGCAGTACTTC

J gene: TRBJ2-7
V gene: TRBV5-8
D gene: TRBD2
clone size: .
CDR3 protein: CASSLGYRGGDEQYF
CDR3 DNA: TGTGCCAGCAGCTTGGGTTATAGGGGAGGGGACGAGCAGTACTTC

J gene: TRBJ2-4
V gene: TRBV19
D gene: .
clone size: .
CDR3 protein: CASSTRESQNIQYF
CDR3 DNA: TGTGCCAGTAGTACCCGGGAGTCCCAAAACATTCAGTACTTC

J gene: TRBJ1-2
V gene: TRBV7-3
D gene: TRBD1
clone size: .
CDR3 protein: CASSQGTGFKGYTF
CDR3 DNA: TGTGCCAGCAGCCAAGGGACAGGCTTCAAGGGCTACACCTTC

J gene: TRBJ1-2
V gene: TRBV7-2
D gene: .
clone size: .
CDR3 protein: CASSLEPRPFYGYTF
CDR3 DNA: TGTGCCAGCAGCTTAGAGCCGAGACCTTTCTATGGCTACACCTTC

J gene: TRBJ2-1
V gene: TRBV5-6
D gene: .
clone size: .
CDR3 protein: CASSLVDLSLIDEQFF
CDR3 DNA: TGTGCCAGCAGCTTGGTTGACCTGTCTCTAATAGATGAGCAGTTCTTC

J gene: TRBJ2-1
V gene: TRBV12-5
D gene: TRBD2
clone size: .
CDR3 protein: CASGPGLAGLYNEQFF
CDR3 DNA: TGTGCTAGTGGACCCGGACTAGCGGGACTCTACAATGAGCAGTTCTTC

J gene: TRBJ2-2
V gene: TRBV11-2
D gene: .
clone size: .
CDR3 protein: CASSPTTGELFF
CDR3 DNA: TGTGCCAGCAGCCCAACCACCGGGGAGCTGTTTTTT

J gene: TRBJ2-1
V gene: TRBV7-9
D gene: TRBD2
clone size: .
CDR3 protein: CASSLVAGDEQFF
CDR3 DNA: TGTGCCAGCAGCTTAGTAGCGGGGGATGAGCAGTTCTTC

J gene: TRBJ2-7
V gene: TRBV27
D gene: TRBD1
clone size: .
CDR3 protein: CASSGQGALFEQYF
CDR3 DNA: TGTGCCAGCAGCGGACAGGGGGCGCTTTTCGAGCAGTACTTC

J gene: TRBJ1-5
V gene: TRBV27
D gene: TRBD1
clone size: .
CDR3 protein: CASSSSGGGNQPQHF
CDR3 DNA: TGTGCCAGCAGTTCCTCAGGGGGGGGTAATCAGCCCCAGCATTTT

J gene: TRBJ1-2
V gene: TRBV29-1
D gene: .
clone size: .
CDR3 protein: CSVEDPTYGYTF
CDR3 DNA: TGCAGCGTTGAAGATCCGACCTATGGCTACACCTTC

J gene: TRBJ1-2
V gene: TRBV29-1
D gene: .
clone size: .
CDR3 protein: CSVDLEARGYTF
CDR3 DNA: TGCAGCGTTGACTTGGAGGCTCGCGGCTACACCTTC

J gene: TRBJ2-7
V gene: TRBV18
D gene: .
clone size: .
CDR3 protein: CASSRDGSSYEQYF
CDR3 DNA: TGTGCCAGCTCACGAGACGGGAGCTCCTACGAGCAGTACTTC

J gene: TRBJ2-1
V gene: TRBV5-1
D gene: TRBD2
clone size: .
CDR3 protein: CASSQTLTSGRHEQFF
CDR3 DNA: TGCGCCAGCAGTCAGACCCTAACTAGCGGGAGGCATGAGCAGTTCTTC

J gene: TRBJ1-5
V gene: TRBV19
D gene: TRBD1
clone size: .
CDR3 protein: CASAFRQGGNQPQHF
CDR3 DNA: TGTGCCAGTGCCTTTCGACAGGGCGGCAATCAGCCCCAGCATTTT

J gene: TRBJ2-5
V gene: TRBV7-8
D gene: .
clone size: .
CDR3 protein: CASSLEVPQYF
CDR3 DNA: TGTGCCAGCAGCTTAGAGGTGCCCCAGTACTTC

J gene: TRBJ2-2
V gene: TRBV7-6
D gene: .
clone size: .
CDR3 protein: CASSLRGPGELFF
CDR3 DNA: TGTGCCAGCAGCTTGCGGGGACCCGGGGAGCTGTTTTTT

J gene: TRBJ1-1
V gene: TRBV5-1
D gene: TRBD1
clone size: .
CDR3 protein: CASSLGGTGRYTEAFF
CDR3 DNA: TGCGCCAGCAGCTTGGGTGGGACAGGGCGATATACTGAAGCTTTCTTT

J gene: TRBJ2-1
V gene: TRBV7-9
D gene: TRBD2
clone size: .
CDR3 protein: CASSLPTSRSSYNEQFF
CDR3 DNA: TGTGCCAGCAGCTTACCGACTAGCAGGAGCTCCTACAATGAGCAGTTCTTC

J gene: TRBJ2-1
V gene: TRBV25-1
D gene: .
clone size: few
CDR3 protein: CASSEIGSSNEQFF
CDR3 DNA: TGTGCCAGCAGTGAAATCGGGTCTTCCAATGAGCAGTTCTTC

J gene: TRBJ2-7
V gene: TRBV2
D gene: .
clone size: .
CDR3 protein: CASSSREQYF
CDR3 DNA: TGTGCCAGCAGCTCCAGAGAGCAGTACTTC

J gene: TRBJ2-3
V gene: TRBV5-1
D gene: TRBD2
clone size: few
CDR3 protein: CASRTSGSTDTQYF
CDR3 DNA: TGCGCCAGCCGCACTAGCGGGAGCACAGATACGCAGTATTTT

J gene: TRBJ2-7
V gene: TRBV11-2
D gene: TRBD2
clone size: .
CDR3 protein: CASSSTSGGPPYEQYF
CDR3 DNA: TGTGCCAGCAGCTCTACTAGCGGAGGCCCTCCCTACGAGCAGTACTTC

J gene: TRBJ1-6
V gene: TRBV9
D gene: .
clone size: .
CDR3 protein: CASSVTPSGRGNSPLHF
CDR3 DNA: TGTGCCAGCAGCGTAACCCCCTCGGGGCGCGGGAATTCACCCCTCCACTTT

J gene: TRBJ2-5
V gene: TRBV7-9
D gene: .
clone size: .
CDR3 protein: CASSFLGDVWRYQETQYF
CDR3 DNA: TGTGCCAGCAGCTTCCTTGGTGACGTTTGGCGGTACCAAGAGACCCAGTACTTC

J gene: TRBJ2-7
V gene: TRBV7-9
D gene: .
clone size: .
CDR3 protein: CASSPTSYEQYF
CDR3 DNA: TGTGCCAGCAGCCCCACCTCCTACGAGCAGTACTTC

J gene: TRBJ1-4
V gene: TRBV7-9
D gene: .
clone size: .
CDR3 protein: CASSLGAARDEKLFF
CDR3 DNA: TGTGCCAGCAGCTTAGGTGCCGCCCGGGATGAAAAACTGTTTTTT

J gene: TRBJ1-2
V gene: TRBV7-9
D gene: .
clone size: .
CDR3 protein: CASSWTEGNYGYTF
CDR3 DNA: TGTGCCAGCAGCTGGACAGAGGGCAACTATGGCTACACCTTC

J gene: TRBJ1-1
V gene: TRBV5-4
D gene: .
clone size: .
CDR3 protein: CASSQDYASPNTEAFF
CDR3 DNA: TGCGCCAGCAGCCAAGATTATGCGTCTCCGAACACTGAAGCTTTCTTT

J gene: TRBJ2-3
V gene: TRBV18
D gene: .
clone size: .
CDR3 protein: CASSTKGDNTDTQYF
CDR3 DNA: TGTGCCAGCTCAACCAAAGGGGACAACACTGATACGCAGTATTTT

J gene: TRBJ1-1
V gene: TRBV11-3
D gene: TRBD1
clone size: .
CDR3 protein: CASSLSGTGYTEAFF
CDR3 DNA: TGTGCCAGCAGCCTCTCCGGGACAGGGTACACTGAAGCTTTCTTT

J gene: TRBJ2-7
V gene: TRBV7-2
D gene: .
clone size: .
CDR3 protein: CASSLGRGSYEQYF
CDR3 DNA: TGTGCCAGCAGCTTAGGTCGCGGCTCCTACGAGCAGTACTTC

J gene: TRBJ1-5
V gene: TRBV15
D gene: .
clone size: .
CDR3 protein: CATSRDPWTDYSNQPQHF
CDR3 DNA: TGTGCCACCAGCAGAGATCCCTGGACAGATTATAGCAATCAGCCCCAGCATTTT